This TCR beta chain was sequenced for a study of blood T cell repertoires in COVID-19. Across the study: Sample material is recorded as cDNA or gDNA derived from T cells, B-cell-depleted T cells, or PBMCs.

As processed by the authors: Estimates of nucleated cell counts were drawn from the amplification of reference gene primers. TCRdb keeps only in-frame clones here, not all; method: immunoSEQ multiplex PCR. V, J and clone size are taken as reported in that table, and D and trimming were inferred from the DNA itself. The sample includes roughly 170,000 clones, around 73% of them seen just once. Cohorts were assigned according to the clinical history that participants reported. This sequence was found in a woman between 50 and 59 years old who had recovered from COVID-19. The specimen sequenced was PBMCs or T cells enriched from blood (not recorded which).

Here the CDR3 DNA reads TGTGCCAGCAGTTTATCCAACGAGCAGTACTTC. Translating gives CASSLSNEQYF. The chain combines TRBV12-3 or TRBV12-4 with TRBJ2-7, with unresolved D. The CDR3 sequence is 11 residues long. The V and J ends lost 2 bases and 5 bases respectively, with 4 bases between them.